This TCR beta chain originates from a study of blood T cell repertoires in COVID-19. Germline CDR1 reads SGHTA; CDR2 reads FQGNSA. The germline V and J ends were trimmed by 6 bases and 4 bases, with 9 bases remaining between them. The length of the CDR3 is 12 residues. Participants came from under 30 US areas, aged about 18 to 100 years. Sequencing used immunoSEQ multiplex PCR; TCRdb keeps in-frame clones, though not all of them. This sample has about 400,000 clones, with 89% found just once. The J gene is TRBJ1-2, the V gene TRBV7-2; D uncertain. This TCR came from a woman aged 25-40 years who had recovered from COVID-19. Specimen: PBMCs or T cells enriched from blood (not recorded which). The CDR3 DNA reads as TGTGCCAGCAGTGAGCACAGCTATGGCTACACCTTC. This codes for CASSEHSYGYTF.